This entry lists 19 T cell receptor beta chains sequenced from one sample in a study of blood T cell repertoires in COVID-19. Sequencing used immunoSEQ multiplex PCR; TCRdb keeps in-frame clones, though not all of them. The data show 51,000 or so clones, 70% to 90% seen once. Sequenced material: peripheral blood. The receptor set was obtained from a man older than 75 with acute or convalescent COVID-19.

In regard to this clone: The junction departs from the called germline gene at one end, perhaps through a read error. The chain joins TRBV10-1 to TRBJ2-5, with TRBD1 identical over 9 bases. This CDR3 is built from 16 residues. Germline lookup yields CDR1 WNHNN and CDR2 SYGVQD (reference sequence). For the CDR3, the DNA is TGCGCCACCAGTCGGGGGACAGGGACTTCATCAGAGACCCAGTACTTC. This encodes CATSRGTGTSSETQYF.

For the CDR3, the DNA is TGTGCCAGCACACTCCTGGGTAGCCAGGGAGGCACTGAAGCTTTCTTT. Translating it yields CASTLLGSQGGTEAFF. J is TRBJ1-1 and V is TRBV28, with a possible D match to TRBD1 (5 bases). The CDR3 is made up of 16 amino acids. Trimming stripped 7 bases from V and 4 bases from J, with 22 bases between. Germline assignment: CDR1 MDHEN and CDR2 SYDVKM.

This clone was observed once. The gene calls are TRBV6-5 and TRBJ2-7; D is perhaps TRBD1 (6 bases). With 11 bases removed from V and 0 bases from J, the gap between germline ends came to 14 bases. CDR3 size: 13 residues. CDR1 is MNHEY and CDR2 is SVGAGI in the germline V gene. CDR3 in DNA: TGTGCCGGAGCACAGGGCGGCTCCTACGAGCAGTACTTC. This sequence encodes CAGAQGGSYEQYF.

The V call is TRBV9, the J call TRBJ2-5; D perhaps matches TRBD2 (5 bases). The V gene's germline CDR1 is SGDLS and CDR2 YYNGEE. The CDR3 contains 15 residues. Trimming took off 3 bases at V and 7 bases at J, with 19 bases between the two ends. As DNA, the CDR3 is TGTGCCAGCAGCGCCGGCTTACAGTCAGCGGCGACCCAGTACTTC. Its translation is CASSAGLQSAATQYF.

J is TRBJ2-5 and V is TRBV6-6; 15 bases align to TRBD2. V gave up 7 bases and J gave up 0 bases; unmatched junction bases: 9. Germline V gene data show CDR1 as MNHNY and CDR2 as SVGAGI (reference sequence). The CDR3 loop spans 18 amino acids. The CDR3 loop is CASTRVGLAGGYQETQYF. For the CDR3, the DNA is TGTGCCAGCACTCGAGTTGGACTAGCGGGGGGGTACCAAGAGACCCAGTACTTC.

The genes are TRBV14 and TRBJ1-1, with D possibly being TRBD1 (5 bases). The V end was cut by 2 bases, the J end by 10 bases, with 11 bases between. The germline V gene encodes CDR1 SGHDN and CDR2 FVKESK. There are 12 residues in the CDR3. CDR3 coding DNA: TGTGCCAGCAGCCAATCGGGACTTGTAGCTTTCTTT. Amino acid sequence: CASSQSGLVAFF.

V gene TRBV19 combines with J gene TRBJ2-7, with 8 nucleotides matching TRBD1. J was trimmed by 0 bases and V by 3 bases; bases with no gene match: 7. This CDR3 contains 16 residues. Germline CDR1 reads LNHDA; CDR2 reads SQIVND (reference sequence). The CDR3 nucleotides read TGTGCCAGTAGTATCCCCCGGACAGGGCACTCCTACGAGCAGTACTTC. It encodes CASSIPRTGHSYEQYF.

This CDR3 is CAWNPGQGAGEAFF. The CDR3 bases are TGTGCCTGGAACCCGGGACAGGGGGCCGGTGAAGCTTTCTTT. V gene TRBV30 combines with J gene TRBJ1-1; 12 positions agree with TRBD1. With V trimmed by 4 bases and J by 7 bases, 7 bases remained unmatched. The CDR3 has 14 amino acids. Germline V gene sequence: CDR1 GTSNPN, CDR2 SVGIG (reference sequence).

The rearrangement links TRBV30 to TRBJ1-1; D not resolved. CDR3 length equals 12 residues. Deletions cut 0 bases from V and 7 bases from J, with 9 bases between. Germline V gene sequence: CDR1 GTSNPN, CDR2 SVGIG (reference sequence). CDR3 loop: CAWSVSALEAFF. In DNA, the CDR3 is TGTGCCTGGAGTGTAAGCGCCCTTGAAGCTTTCTTT.

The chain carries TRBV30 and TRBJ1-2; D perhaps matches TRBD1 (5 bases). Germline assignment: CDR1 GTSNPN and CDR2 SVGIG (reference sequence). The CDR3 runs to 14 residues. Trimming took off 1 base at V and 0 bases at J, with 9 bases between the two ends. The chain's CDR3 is CAWSGTPTNYGYTF. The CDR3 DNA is TGTGCCTGGAGTGGGACACCGACTAACTATGGCTACACCTTC.

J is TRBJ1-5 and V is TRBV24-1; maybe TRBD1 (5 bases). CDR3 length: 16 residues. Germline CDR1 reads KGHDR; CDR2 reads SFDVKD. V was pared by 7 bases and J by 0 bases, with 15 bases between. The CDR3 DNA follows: TGTGCCACCAGCCACCCCCAGGGTTCTAGCAATCAGCCCCAGCATTTT. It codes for CATSHPQGSSNQPQHF.

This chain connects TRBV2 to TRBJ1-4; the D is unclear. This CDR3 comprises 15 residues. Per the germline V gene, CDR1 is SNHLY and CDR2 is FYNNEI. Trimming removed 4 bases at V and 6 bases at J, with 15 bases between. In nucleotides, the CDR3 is TGTGCCAGCAGTGGCTCATTCAGGAGGGATGAAAAACTGTTTTTT. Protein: CASSGSFRRDEKLFF.

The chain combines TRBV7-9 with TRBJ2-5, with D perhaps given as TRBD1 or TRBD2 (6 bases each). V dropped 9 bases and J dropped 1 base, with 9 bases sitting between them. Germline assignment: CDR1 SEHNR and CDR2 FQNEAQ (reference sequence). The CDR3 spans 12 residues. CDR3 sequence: CASTGAQETQYF. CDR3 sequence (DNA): TGTGCCAGTACGGGGGCCCAAGAGACCCAGTACTTC.

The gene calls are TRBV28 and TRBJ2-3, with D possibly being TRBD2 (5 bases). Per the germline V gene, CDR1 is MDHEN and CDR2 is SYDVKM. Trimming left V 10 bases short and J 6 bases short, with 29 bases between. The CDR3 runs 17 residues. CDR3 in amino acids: CATSLGEGRYTADTQYF. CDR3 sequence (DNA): TGTGCCACCTCGCTAGGAGAGGGAAGGTACACAGCCGATACGCAGTATTTT.

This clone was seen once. For the CDR3, the DNA is TGTGCCAGCAGCTTAGCGACGGGGACAGGTGCTAACATTCAGTACTTC. Protein product: CASSLATGTGANIQYF. The chain couples TRBV7-2 to TRBJ2-4, with 8 nucleotides matching TRBD1. Trimming took 0 bases from V and 7 from J; bases not matched to a gene: 8. CDR3 length equals 16 residues. Germline CDR1 is SGHTA and CDR2 is FQGNSA.

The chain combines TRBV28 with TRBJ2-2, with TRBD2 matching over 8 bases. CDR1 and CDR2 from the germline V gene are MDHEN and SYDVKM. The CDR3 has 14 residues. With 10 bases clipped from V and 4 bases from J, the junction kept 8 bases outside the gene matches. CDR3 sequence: CATPGGPGTGELFF. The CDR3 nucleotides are TGTGCCACACCGGGGGGGCCGGGCACCGGGGAGCTGTTTTTT.

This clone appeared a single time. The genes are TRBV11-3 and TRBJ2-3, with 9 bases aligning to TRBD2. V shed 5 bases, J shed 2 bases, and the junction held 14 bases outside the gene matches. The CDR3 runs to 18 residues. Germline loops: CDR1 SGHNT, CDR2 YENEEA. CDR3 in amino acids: CASSRKIRERGVTDTQYF. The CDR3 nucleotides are TGTGCCAGCAGCCGGAAGATCAGGGAGCGGGGGGTCACAGATACGCAGTATTTT.

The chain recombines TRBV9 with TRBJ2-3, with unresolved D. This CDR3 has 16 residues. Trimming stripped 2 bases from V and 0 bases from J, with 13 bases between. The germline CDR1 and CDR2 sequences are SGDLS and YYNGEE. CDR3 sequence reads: CASSVGPSSSTDTQYF. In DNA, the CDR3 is TGTGCCAGCAGCGTTGGGCCCAGTTCTAGCACAGATACGCAGTATTTT.

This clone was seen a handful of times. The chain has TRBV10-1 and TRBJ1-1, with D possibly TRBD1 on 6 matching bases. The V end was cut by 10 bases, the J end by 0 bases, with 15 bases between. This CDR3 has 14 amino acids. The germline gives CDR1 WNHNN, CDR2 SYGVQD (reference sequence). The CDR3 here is CATQGSGVNTEAFF. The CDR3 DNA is TGCGCCACACAGGGATCTGGGGTGAACACTGAAGCTTTCTTT.